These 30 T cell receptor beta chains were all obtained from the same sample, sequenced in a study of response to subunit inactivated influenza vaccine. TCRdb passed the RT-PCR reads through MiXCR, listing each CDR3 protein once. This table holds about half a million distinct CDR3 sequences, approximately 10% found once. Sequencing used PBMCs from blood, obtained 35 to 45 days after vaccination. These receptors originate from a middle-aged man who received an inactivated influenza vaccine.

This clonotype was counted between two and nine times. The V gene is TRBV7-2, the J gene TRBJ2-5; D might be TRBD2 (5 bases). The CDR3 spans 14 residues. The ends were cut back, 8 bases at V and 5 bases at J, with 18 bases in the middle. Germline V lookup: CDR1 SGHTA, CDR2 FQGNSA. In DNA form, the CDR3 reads TGTGCCAGCGATAAAAGGGCGGGTGGGGAGACCCAGTACTTC. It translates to CASDKRAGGETQYF.

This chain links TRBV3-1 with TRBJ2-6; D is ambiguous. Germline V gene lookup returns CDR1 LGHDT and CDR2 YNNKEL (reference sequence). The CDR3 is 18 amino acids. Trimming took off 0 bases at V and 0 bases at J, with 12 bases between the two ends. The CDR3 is CASSQDRINPSGANVLTF. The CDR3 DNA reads TGTGCCAGCAGCCAAGATAGGATAAACCCCTCTGGGGCCAACGTCCTGACTTTC.

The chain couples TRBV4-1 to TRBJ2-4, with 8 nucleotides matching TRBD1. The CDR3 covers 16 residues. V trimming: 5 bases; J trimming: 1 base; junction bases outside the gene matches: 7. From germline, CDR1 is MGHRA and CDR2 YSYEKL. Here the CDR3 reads CASSTTTGAAKNIQYF. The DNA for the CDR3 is TGCGCCAGCAGCACAACGACAGGGGCGGCCAAAAACATTCAGTACTTC.

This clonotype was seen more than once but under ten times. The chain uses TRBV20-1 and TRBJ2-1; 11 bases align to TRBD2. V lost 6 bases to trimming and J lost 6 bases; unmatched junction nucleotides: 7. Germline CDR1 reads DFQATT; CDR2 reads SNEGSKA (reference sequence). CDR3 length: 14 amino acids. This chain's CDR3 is CSAPSGGPLNEQFF. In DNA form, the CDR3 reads TGCAGTGCGCCTAGCGGGGGGCCCCTCAATGAGCAGTTCTTC.

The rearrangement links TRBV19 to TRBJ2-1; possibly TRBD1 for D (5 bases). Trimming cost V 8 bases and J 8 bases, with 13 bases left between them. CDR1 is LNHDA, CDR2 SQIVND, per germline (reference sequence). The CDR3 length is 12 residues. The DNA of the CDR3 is TGTGCCAGTGGGGCCGGGCGGCATGAGCAGTTCTTC. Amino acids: CASGAGRHEQFF. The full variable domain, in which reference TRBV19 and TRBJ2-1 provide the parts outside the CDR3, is DGGITQSPKYLFRKEGQNVTLSCEQNLNHDAMYWYRQDPGQGLRLIYYSQIVNDFQKGDIAEGYSVSREKKESFPLTVTSAQKNPTAFYLCASGAGRHEQFFGPGTRLTVL.

CDR3 in amino acids: CATQLRANNEQFF. The CDR3 bases are TGTGCCACCCAATTGCGGGCCAACAATGAGCAGTTCTTC. This rearrangement joins TRBV28 to TRBJ2-1; D is perhaps TRBD2 (5 bases). CDR1 is MDHEN and CDR2 is SYDVKM in the germline V gene. Trimming stripped 10 bases from V and 5 bases from J, with 15 bases between. The CDR3 loop spans 13 amino acids.

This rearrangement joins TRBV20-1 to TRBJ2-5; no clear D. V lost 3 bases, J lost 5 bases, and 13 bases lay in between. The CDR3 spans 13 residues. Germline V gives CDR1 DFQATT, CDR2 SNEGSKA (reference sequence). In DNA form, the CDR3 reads TGCAGTGCTAGGTTCAGCCACCCCGAGACCCAGTACTTC. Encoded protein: CSARFSHPETQYF.

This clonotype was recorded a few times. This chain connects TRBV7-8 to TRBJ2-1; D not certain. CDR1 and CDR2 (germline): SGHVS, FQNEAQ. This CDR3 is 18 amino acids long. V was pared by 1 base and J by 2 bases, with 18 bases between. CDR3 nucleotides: TGTGCCAGCAGCTTAGAAGCAGGTAGCCCCCCTCCCTACAATGAGCAGTTCTTC. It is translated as CASSLEAGSPPPYNEQFF.

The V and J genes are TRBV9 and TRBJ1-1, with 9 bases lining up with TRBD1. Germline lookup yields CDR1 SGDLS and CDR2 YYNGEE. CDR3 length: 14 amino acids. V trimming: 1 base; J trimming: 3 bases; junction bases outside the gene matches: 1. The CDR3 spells CASSVNRGHTEAFF. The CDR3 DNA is TGTGCCAGCAGCGTAAACAGGGGGCACACTGAAGCTTTCTTT.

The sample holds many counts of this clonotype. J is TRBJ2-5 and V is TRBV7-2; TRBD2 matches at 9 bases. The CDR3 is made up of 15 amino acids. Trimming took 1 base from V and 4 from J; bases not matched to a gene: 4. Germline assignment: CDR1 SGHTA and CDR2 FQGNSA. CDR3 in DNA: TGTGCCAGCAGCTTAGGTGATAGCGGGAGAGAGACCCAGTACTTC. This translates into CASSLGDSGRETQYF.

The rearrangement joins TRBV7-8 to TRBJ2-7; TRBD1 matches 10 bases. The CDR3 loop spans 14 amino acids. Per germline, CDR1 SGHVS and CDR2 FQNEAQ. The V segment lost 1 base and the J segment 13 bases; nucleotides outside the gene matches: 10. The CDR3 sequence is CASSLEHSGTGVYF. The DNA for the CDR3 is TGTGCCAGCAGCTTAGAGCACTCTGGGACAGGGGTATACTTC.

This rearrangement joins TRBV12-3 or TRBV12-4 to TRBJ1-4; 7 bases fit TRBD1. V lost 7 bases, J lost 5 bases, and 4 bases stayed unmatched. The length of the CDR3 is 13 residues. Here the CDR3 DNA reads TGTGCCAGCACCTCGGACAGGAATGAAAAACTGTTTTTT. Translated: CASTSDRNEKLFF.

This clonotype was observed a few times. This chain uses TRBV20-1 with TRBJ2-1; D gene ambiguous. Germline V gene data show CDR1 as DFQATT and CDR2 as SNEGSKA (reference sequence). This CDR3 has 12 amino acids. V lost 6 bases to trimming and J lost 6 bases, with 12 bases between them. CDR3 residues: CSAQTRLNEQFF. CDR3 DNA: TGCAGTGCGCAGACGAGGCTCAATGAGCAGTTCTTC.

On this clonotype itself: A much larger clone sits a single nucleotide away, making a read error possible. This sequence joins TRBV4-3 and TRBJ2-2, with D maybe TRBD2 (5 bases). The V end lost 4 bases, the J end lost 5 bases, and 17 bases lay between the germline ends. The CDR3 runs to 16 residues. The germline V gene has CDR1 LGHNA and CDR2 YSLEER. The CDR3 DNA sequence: TGCGCCAGCAGCCCTTGTGGACTCCCTTTTACCGGGGAGCTGTTTTTT. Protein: CASSPCGLPFTGELFF.

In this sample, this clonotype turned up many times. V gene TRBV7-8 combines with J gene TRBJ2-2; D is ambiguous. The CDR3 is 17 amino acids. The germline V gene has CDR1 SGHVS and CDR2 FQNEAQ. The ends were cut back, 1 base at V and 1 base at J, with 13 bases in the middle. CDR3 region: CASSLVGRQMNTGELFF. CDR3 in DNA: TGTGCCAGCAGCTTAGTTGGGCGCCAGATGAACACCGGGGAGCTGTTTTTT.

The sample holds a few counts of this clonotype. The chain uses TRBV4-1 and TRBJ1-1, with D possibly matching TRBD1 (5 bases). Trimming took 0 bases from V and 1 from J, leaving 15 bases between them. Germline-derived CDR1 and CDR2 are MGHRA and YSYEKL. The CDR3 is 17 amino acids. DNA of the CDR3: TGCGCCAGCAGCCAAGAGGGGGGGGGGAGGCCGAACACTGAAGCTTTCTTT. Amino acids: CASSQEGGGRPNTEAFF.

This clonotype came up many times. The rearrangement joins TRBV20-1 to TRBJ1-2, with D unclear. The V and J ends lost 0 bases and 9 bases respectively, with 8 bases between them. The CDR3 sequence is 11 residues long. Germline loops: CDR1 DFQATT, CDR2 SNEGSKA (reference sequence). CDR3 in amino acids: CSARDDGSYTF. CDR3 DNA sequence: TGCAGTGCTAGAGATGATGGTAGCTACACCTTC.

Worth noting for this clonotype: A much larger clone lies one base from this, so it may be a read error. The CDR3 bases are TGTGCCAGCAGCCACCGACAGAACACTGAAGCTTTCTTT. It yields the protein CASSHRQNTEAFF. The chain links TRBV3-1 to TRBJ1-1, with D hard to call. The V gene lost 3 bases and the J gene lost 1 base, with 6 bases spanning the gap. Germline V gene lookup returns CDR1 LGHDT and CDR2 YNNKEL (reference sequence). The CDR3 has 13 amino acids.

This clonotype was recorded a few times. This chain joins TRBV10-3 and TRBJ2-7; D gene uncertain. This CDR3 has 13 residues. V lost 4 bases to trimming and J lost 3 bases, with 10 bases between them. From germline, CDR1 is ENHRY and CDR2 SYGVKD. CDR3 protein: CAISVESVYEQYF. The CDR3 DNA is TGTGCCATCAGTGTAGAAAGCGTCTACGAGCAGTACTTC.

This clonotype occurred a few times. Written as DNA, the CDR3 is TGTGCCAGCAGCCGCTGGGGGGATACGCAGTATTTT. Its translation: CASSRWGDTQYF. V is TRBV3-1 and J is TRBJ2-3, with D perhaps matching TRBD1 or TRBD2 (5 bases each). Trimming shortened V by 4 bases and J by 6 bases, and 8 bases separated the two germline ends. Germline-derived CDR1 and CDR2 are LGHDT and YNNKEL (reference sequence). The CDR3 totals 12 residues.

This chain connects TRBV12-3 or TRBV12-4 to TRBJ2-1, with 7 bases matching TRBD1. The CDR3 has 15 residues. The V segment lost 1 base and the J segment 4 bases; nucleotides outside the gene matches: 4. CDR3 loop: CASSLGDSPYNEQFF. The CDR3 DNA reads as TGTGCCAGCAGTTTAGGGGACAGCCCTTACAATGAGCAGTTCTTC.

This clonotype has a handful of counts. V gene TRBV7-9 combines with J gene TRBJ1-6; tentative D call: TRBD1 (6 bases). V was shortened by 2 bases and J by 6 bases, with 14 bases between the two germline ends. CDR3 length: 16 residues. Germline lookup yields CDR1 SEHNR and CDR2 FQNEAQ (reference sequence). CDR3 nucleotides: TGTGCCAGCAGCTTACGGGGGGGCGCGGGTAATTCACCCCTCCACTTT. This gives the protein CASSLRGGAGNSPLHF.

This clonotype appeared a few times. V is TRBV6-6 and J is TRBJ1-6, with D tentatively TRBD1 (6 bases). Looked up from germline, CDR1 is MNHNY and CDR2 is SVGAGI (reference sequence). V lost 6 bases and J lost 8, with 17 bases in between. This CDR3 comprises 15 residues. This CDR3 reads CASREDGGPDSPLHF. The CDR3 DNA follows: TGTGCCAGCAGGGAAGACGGGGGGCCTGATTCACCCCTCCACTTT.

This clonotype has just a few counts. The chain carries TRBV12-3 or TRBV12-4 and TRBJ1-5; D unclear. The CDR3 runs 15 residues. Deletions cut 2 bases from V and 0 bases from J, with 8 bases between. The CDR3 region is CASSLIGLSNQPQHF. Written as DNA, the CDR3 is TGTGCCAGCAGTTTAATAGGCCTTAGCAATCAGCCCCAGCATTTT.

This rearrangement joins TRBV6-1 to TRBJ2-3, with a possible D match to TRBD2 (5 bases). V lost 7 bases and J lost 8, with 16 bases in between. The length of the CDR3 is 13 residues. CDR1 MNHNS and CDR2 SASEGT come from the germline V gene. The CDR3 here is CASIQEAVGTQYF. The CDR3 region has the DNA TGTGCCAGCATCCAGGAGGCTGTTGGTACGCAGTATTTT.

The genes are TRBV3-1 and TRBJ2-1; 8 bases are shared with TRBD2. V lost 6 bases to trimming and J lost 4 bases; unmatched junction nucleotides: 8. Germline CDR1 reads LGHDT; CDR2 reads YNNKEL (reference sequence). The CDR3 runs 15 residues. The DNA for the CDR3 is TGTGCCAGCAGGTTGGTAGCGGGATCTTACAATGAGCAGTTCTTC. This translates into CASRLVAGSYNEQFF.

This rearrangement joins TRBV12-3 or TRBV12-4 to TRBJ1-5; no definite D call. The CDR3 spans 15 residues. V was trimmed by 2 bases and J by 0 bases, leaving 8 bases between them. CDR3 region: CASSLRRTSNQPQHF. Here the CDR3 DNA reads TGTGCCAGCAGTTTAAGACGGACTAGCAATCAGCCCCAGCATTTT.

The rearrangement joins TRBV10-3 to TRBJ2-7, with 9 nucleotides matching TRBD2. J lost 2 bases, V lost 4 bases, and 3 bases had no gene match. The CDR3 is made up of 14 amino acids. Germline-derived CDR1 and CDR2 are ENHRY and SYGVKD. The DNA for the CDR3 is TGTGCCATCAGTGTAGCTAGCGGGACCTACGAGCAGTACTTC. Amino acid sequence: CAISVASGTYEQYF.

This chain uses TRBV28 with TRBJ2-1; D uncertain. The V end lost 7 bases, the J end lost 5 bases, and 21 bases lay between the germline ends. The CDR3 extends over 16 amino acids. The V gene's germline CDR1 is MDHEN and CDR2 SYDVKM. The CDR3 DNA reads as TGTGCCAGCATTACTACCGAGAGACGAAAGGACAATGAGCAGTTCTTC. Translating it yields CASITTERRKDNEQFF. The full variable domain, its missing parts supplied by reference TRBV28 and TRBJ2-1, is DVKVTQSSRYLVKRTGEKVFLECVQDMDHENMFWYRQDPGLGLRLIYFSYDVKMKEKGDIPEGYSVSREKKERFSLILESASTNQTSMYLCASITTERRKDNEQFFGPGTRLTVL.

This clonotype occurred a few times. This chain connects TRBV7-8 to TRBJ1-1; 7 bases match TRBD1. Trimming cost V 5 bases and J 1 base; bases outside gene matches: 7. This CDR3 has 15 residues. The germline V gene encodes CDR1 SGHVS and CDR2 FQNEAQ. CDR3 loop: CASSPWTGQNTEAFF. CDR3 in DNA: TGTGCCAGCAGCCCCTGGACAGGACAGAACACTGAAGCTTTCTTT.